The clone carrying this T cell receptor (beta chain) came up once. Antigen specificity is unknown. The CDR3 totals 16 residues. Per germline, CDR1 SGHRS and CDR2 YFSETQ. The V and J ends lost 2 bases and 6 bases respectively, with 21 bases between them. The sample belongs to a study of cytomegalovirus exposure and HLA in healthy donors. In the PCR, 60 Vbeta and 13 Jbeta primers were used. Authors' processing steps: Later reanalysis found roughly 80 million unique TCR beta chains, 10 million to 14 million of them shared. Produced via immunoSEQ multiplex PCR; TCRdb's table is partial and in-frame only. V, J and clone size derive from that table, while D and trimming were established from the DNA sequence. Of 150,000 to 200,000 clones in the sample, 78% were seen once. Study-wide findings and caveats: According to the study, some 160 TCR beta chains were cytomegalovirus-associated.

This TCR derives from a male donor in good health and CMV-seronegative. The rearrangement uses TRBV5-1 and TRBJ2-7; maybe TRBD2 (6 bases). Sequencing was done on a sample of PBMCs. This CDR3 is CASSFGMSGPVSEQYF. DNA for the CDR3: TGCGCCAGCAGCTTTGGGATGAGCGGGCCAGTATCCGAGCAGTACTTC.